This TCR beta chain emerged from a study of T-cell reconstitution after alpha-beta-depleted transplantation in children. This CDR3 has 16 amino acids. After removal of 7 bases from V and 1 base from J, the junction contained 9 bases not matched to a gene. CDR1 is SGDLS and CDR2 is YYNGEE in the germline V gene. This clonotype was picked up a small number of times. Unique molecular identifiers were incorporated when the TCRbeta library was constructed. MiXCR, run by TCRdb on the PCR reads, gives a single entry per CDR3 protein. The sample consists of 250,000 to 300,000 distinct CDR3 sequences, over 8% of them appearing once.

This clonotype originated in a human donor who donated a stem cell graft to a child with SCID. The material sequenced was PBMCs from the stem cell graft donor, taken from the stem cell graft. V is TRBV9 and J is TRBJ2-2, with TRBD1 matching 8 bases. The CDR3, as DNA: TGTGCCAGCTCAATTTCAGGGACAGGGAACACCGGGGAGCTGTTTTTT. Translation gives CASSISGTGNTGELFF.